This T cell receptor beta chain was obtained from a study of cytomegalovirus exposure and HLA in healthy donors. This clone was seen a handful of times. Its antigen is unidentified. Donors showed nominal health when sampled, although they likely had unrecorded immune exposures. Trimming removed 3 bases at V and 4 bases at J, with 9 bases between. Germline V lookup: CDR1 SNHLY, CDR2 FYNNEI. This CDR3 region has 13 residues. The PCR employed 60 Vbeta primers together with 13 Jbeta primers. The repertoire was sequenced with immunoSEQ multiplex PCR; TCRdb's copy has only in-frame clones and lacks some. The sample lists around 160,000 clones, approximately 70% occurring once. Whole-study results and caveats: For most TCR beta V segments, an earlier analysis put the productive rate at about 87% or about 30% of the time. In a later analysis, donors in an Asian-associated ancestry cluster reportedly had fewer N-insertions in productive TCRs than the cohort mean. Owing to their indistinguishability, certain V segments, notably TRBV6-2 and TRBV6-3, were excluded.

The chain combines TRBV2 with TRBJ1-2, with a possible D match to TRBD1 (6 bases). Sequenced: PBMCs. The TCR originated in a man aged 18 to 29 in good health and CMV-seropositive. The CDR3 DNA is TGTGCCAGCAGTGATGGGGGCGGCTATGGCTACACCTTC. Encoded protein: CASSDGGGYGYTF.